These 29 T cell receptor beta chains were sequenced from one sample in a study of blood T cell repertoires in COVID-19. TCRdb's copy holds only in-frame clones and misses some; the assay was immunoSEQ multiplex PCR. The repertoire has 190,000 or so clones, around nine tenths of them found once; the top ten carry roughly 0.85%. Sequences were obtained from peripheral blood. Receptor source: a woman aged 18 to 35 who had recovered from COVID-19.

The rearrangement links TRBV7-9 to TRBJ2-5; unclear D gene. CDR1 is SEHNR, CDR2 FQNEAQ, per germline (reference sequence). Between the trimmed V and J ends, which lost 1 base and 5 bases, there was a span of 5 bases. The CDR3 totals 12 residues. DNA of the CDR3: TGTGCCAGCAGCTTAGGGCCGGAGACCCAGTACTTC. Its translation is CASSLGPETQYF.

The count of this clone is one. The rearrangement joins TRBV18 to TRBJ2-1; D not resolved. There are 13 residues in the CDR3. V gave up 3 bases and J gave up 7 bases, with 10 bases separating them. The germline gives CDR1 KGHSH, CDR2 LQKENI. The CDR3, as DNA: TGTGCCAGCTCACCGATTGGCCCGAATGAGCAGTTCTTC. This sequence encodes CASSPIGPNEQFF. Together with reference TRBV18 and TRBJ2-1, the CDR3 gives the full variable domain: NAGVMQNPRHLVRRRGQEARLRCSPMKGHSHVYWYRQLPEEGLKFMVYLQKENIIDESGMPKERFSAEFPKEGPSILRIQQVVRGDSAAYFCASSPIGPNEQFFGPGTRLTVL.

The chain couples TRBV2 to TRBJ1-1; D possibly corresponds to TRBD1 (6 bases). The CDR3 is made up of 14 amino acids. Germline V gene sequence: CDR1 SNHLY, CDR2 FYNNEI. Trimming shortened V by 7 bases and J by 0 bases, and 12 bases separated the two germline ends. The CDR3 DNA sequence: TGTGCCAGCAACCAAGGGGGGGTGAACACTGAAGCTTTCTTT. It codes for CASNQGGVNTEAFF.

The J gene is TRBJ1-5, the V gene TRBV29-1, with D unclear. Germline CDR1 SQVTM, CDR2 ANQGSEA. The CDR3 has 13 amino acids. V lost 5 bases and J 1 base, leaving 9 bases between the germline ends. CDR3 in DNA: TGCAGCGTTCGGATGACAAGCAATCAGCCCCAGCATTTT. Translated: CSVRMTSNQPQHF.

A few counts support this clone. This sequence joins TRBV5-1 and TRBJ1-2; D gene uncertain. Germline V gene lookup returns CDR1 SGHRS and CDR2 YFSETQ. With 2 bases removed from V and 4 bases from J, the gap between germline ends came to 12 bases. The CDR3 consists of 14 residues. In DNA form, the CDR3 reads TGCGCCAGCAGCTTTGGGCAGAAACTCTATGGCTACACCTTC. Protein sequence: CASSFGQKLYGYTF.

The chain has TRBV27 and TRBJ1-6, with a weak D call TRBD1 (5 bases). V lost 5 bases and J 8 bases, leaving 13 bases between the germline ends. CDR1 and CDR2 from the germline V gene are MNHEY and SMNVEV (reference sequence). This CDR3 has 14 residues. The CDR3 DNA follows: TGTGCCAGCAGTGTCGGGGGGGGTTATTCACCCCTCCACTTT. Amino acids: CASSVGGGYSPLHF.

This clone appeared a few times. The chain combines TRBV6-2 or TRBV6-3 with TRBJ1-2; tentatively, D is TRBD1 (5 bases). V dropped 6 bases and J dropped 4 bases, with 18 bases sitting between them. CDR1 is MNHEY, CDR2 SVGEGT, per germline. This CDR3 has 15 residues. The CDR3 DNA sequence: TGTGCCAGCAGCAGTGGACAATCCCCATCCTATGGCTACACCTTC. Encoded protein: CASSSGQSPSYGYTF.

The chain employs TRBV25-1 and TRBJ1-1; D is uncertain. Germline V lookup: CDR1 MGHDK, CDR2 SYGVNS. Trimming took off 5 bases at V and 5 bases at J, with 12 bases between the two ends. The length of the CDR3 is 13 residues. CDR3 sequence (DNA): TGTGCCAGCAGTCTCGGAGGATGGACTGAAGCTTTCTTT. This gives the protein CASSLGGWTEAFF.

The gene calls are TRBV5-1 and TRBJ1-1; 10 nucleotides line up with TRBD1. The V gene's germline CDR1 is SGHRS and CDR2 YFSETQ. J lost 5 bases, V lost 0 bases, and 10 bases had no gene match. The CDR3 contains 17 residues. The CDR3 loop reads CASSLAMVRQGATEAFF. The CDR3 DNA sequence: TGCGCCAGCAGCTTGGCCATGGTCCGACAGGGGGCGACTGAAGCTTTCTTT.

The CDR3 reads CANFLRGRDTEAFF. DNA for the CDR3: TGTGCCAATTTCCTCAGGGGGCGGGACACTGAAGCTTTCTTT. The chain employs TRBV28 and TRBJ1-1; the match to TRBD1 covers 8 bases. V lost 10 bases and J lost 3; bases outside the gene matches: 10. Germline assignment: CDR1 MDHEN and CDR2 SYDVKM. This CDR3 spans 14 amino acids.

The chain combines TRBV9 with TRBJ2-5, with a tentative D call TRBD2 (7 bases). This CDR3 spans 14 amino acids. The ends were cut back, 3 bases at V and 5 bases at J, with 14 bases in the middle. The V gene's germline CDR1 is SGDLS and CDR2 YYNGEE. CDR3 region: CASSAGGAGETQYF. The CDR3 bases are TGTGCCAGCAGCGCTGGGGGGGCCGGTGAGACCCAGTACTTC.

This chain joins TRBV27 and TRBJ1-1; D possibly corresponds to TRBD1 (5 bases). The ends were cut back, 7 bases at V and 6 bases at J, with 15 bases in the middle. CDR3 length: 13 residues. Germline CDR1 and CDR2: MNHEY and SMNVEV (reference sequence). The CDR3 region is CASTPRGSAEAFF. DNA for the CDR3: TGTGCCAGCACTCCTCGGGGGAGCGCTGAAGCTTTCTTT.

The CDR3: CASSVRGGVRGTDTQYF. Written as DNA, the CDR3 is TGTGCCAGCAGTGTACGGGGGGGGGTACGTGGCACAGATACGCAGTATTTT. The chain couples TRBV2 to TRBJ2-3, with 8 bases that match TRBD2. With 4 bases clipped from V and 1 base from J, the junction kept 10 bases outside the gene matches. The CDR3 is made up of 17 amino acids. Germline CDR1 SNHLY, CDR2 FYNNEI.

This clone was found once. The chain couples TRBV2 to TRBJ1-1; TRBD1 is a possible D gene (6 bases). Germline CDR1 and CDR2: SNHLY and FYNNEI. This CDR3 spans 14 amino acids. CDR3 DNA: TGTCCCACCAATAATCGGGGGGCGGACACTGAAGCTTTCTTT. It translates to CPTNNRGADTEAFF.

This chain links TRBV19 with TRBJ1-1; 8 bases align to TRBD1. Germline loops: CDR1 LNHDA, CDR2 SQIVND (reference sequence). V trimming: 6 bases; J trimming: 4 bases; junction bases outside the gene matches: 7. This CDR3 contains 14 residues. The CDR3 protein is CASSPDRAGTEAFF. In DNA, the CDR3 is TGTGCCAGTAGCCCGGACAGGGCTGGCACTGAAGCTTTCTTT.

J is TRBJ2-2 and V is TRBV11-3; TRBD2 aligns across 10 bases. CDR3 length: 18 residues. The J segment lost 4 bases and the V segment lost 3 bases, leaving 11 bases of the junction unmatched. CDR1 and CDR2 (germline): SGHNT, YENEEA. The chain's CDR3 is CASSFRPSGSRVTGELFF. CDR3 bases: TGTGCCAGCAGCTTTCGTCCTAGCGGGAGCCGGGTCACCGGGGAGCTGTTTTTT. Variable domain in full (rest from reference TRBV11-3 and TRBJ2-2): EAGVVQSPRYKIIEKKQPVAFWCNPISGHNTLYWYLQNLGQGPELLIRYENEEAVDDSQLPKDRFSAERLKGVDSTLKIQPAELGDSAVYLCASSFRPSGSRVTGELFFGEGSRLTVL.

CDR3 region: CASSMGDSANSPLHF. The DNA for the CDR3 is TGTGCCAGTAGTATGGGGGACAGCGCTAATTCACCCCTCCACTTT. The rearrangement uses TRBV19 and TRBJ1-6; 7 bases agree with TRBD1. Germline V CDR1 and CDR2: LNHDA, SQIVND (reference sequence). This CDR3 spans 15 amino acids. The ends lost 3 bases at V and 6 bases at J; junction bases unmatched: 5.

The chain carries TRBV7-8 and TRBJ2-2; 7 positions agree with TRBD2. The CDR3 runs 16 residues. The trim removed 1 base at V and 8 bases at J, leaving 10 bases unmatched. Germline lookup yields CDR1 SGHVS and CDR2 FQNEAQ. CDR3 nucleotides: TGTGCCAGCAGCTTAGAGGCTAGCGGCTCACGGGGGGAGCTGTTTTTT. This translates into CASSLEASGSRGELFF.

This CDR3 reads CASSIVAGGTYNEQFF. The CDR3 bases are TGTGCCAGTAGTATAGTAGCGGGAGGCACCTACAATGAGCAGTTCTTC. The chain recombines TRBV19 with TRBJ2-1; 10 bases are a match to TRBD2. Germline lookup yields CDR1 LNHDA and CDR2 SQIVND (reference sequence). The length of the CDR3 is 16 residues. V dropped 1 base and J dropped 2; count of bases not matched to a gene: 2.

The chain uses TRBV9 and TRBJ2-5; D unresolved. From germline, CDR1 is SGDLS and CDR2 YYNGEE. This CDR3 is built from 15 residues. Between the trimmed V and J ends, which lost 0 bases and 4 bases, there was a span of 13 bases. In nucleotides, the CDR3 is TGTGCCAGCAGCGTAGCGGTCAGCGTCGGAGAGACCCAGTACTTC. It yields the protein CASSVAVSVGETQYF.

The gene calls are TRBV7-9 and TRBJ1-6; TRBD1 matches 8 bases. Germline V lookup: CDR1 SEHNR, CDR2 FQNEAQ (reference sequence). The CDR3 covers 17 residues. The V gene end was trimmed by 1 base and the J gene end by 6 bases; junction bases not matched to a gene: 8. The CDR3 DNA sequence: TGTGCCAGCAGCTTAGAACCCAGGGGGCAGAGTAATTCACCCCTCCACTTT. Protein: CASSLEPRGQSNSPLHF. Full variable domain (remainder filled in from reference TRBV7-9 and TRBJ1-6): DTGVSQNPRHKITKRGQNVTFRCDPISEHNRLYWYRQTLGQGPEFLTYFQNEAQLEKSRLLSDRFSAERPKGSFSTLEIQRTEQGDSAMYLCASSLEPRGQSNSPLHFGNGTRLTVT.

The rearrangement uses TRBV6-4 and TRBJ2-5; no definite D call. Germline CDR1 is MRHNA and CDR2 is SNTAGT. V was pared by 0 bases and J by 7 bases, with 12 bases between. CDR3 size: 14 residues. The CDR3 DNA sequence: TGTGCCAGCAGTGACTCGGCGGCTACCGGGACCCAGTACTTC. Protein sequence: CASSDSAATGTQYF.

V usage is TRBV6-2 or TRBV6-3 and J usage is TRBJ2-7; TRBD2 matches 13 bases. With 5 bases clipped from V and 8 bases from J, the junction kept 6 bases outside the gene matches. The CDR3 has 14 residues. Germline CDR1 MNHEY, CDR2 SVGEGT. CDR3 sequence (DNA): TGTGCCAGCAGTAACCCGGGACTAGCGGGAAAGCAGTACGTC. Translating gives CASSNPGLAGKQYV.

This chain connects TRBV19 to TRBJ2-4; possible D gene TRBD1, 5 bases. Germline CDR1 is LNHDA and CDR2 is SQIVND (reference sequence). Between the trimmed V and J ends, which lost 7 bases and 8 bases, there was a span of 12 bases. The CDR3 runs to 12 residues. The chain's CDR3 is CASKGWVDIQYF. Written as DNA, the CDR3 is TGTGCCAGTAAGGGGTGGGTGGACATTCAGTACTTC.

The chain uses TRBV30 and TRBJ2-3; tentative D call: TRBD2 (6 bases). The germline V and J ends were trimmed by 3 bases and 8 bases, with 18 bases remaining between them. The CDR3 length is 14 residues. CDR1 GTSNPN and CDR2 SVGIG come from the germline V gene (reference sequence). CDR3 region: CAWSDGRGRGTQYF. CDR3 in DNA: TGTGCCTGGAGCGACGGGAGAGGTAGAGGTACGCAGTATTTT.

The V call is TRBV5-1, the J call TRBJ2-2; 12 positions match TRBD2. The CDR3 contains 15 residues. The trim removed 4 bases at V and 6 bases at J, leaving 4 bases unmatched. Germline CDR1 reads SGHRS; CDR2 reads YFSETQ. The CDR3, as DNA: TGCGCCAGCAGCCAGACTAGCGGGAGTGCCGGGGAGCTGTTTTTT. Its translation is CASSQTSGSAGELFF.

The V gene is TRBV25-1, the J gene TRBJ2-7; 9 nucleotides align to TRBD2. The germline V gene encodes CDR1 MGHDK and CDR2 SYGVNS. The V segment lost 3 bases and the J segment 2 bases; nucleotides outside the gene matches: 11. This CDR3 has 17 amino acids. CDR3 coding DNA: TGTGCCAGCAGTGAGTCACTAGCGGGTGGTCATCCCTACGAGCAGTACGTC. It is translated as CASSESLAGGHPYEQYV.

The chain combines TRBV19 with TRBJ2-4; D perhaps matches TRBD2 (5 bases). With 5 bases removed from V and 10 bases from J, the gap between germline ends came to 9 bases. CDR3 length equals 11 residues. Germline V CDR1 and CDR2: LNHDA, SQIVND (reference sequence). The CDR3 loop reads CASSEGVIQYF. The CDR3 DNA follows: TGTGCCAGTAGTGAGGGAGTTATTCAGTACTTC.

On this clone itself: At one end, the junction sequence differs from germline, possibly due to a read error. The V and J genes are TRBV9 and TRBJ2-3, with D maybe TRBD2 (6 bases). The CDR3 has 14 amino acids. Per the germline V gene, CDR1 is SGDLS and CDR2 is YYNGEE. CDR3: CTSSAGLFGDTQYF. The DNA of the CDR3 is TGTACCAGCAGCGCGGGACTGTTTGGAGATACGCAGTATTTT.